Listed here are 18 T cell receptor beta chains from one sample, sequenced in a study of brain T cells in children with intractable seizures (dated by TCRdb to the early 2020s). The label giving this sample's time point can be read as: resected brain tissue, or blood drawn just prior to surgery. The method was the immunoSEQ multiplex PCR assay. Sourced from immuneACCESS, this table was stored by TCRdb with only in-frame sequences that have V and J called. A share of the clones is absent; for the studies checked, an unresolved V gene accounts for under half, and the remainder has no known explanation. Across this sample there are roughly 110,000 clones, with approximately 94% seen only once. The ten largest clones capture roughly 4% of the sample. Sample: peripheral blood, taken at surgery. The receptors originated from a boy under two years old with hemimegalencephaly and intractable seizures.

V gene TRBV6-5 combines with J gene TRBJ2-7; D possibly corresponds to TRBD1 (5 bases). Germline CDR1 reads MNHEY; CDR2 reads SVGAGI. V lost 4 bases to trimming and J lost 4 bases, with 17 bases between them. The CDR3 spans 15 residues. The CDR3: CASSFSGRTLYEQYF. CDR3 bases: TGTGCCAGCAGTTTCTCCGGGCGGACACTTTACGAGCAGTACTTC.

V and J are TRBV7-9 and TRBJ1-6; 9 positions match TRBD1. Germline loops: CDR1 SEHNR, CDR2 FQNEAQ (reference sequence). V trimming: 3 bases; J trimming: 0 bases; junction bases outside the gene matches: 6. CDR3 length: 18 residues. CDR3 coding DNA: TGTGCCAGCAGCTTCCTACAGGGGGCGAGCTCCTATAATTCACCCCTCCACTTT. It yields the protein CASSFLQGASSYNSPLHF.

The chain recombines TRBV28 with TRBJ1-5; no clear D. Germline V gene sequence: CDR1 MDHEN, CDR2 SYDVKM. Trimming shortened V by 2 bases and J by 0 bases, and 8 bases separated the two germline ends. The CDR3 length is 15 residues. CDR3 sequence reads: CASSLTQRSNQPQHF. The CDR3 DNA follows: TGTGCCAGCAGTTTAACGCAGCGTAGCAATCAGCCCCAGCATTTT.

In this sample, this clone turned up a few times. V gene TRBV7-9 combines with J gene TRBJ1-5; D ambiguous. Germline CDR1 is SEHNR and CDR2 is FQNEAQ (reference sequence). The length of the CDR3 is 15 residues. The V end was cut by 4 bases, the J end by 0 bases, with 10 bases between. CDR3 sequence reads: CASSSVGGSNQPQHF. For the CDR3, the DNA is TGTGCCAGCAGCTCCGTAGGCGGTAGCAATCAGCCCCAGCATTTT.

This clone was seen only once. The chain couples TRBV3-1 (or the pseudogene TRBV3-2) to TRBJ2-1, with 7 bases aligning to TRBD2. Germline CDR1 LGHDT, CDR2 YNNKEL (reference sequence). J gave up 5 bases and V 0 bases, and 4 bases lay outside the gene matches. The CDR3 consists of 15 residues. CDR3 in amino acids: CASSQDRGVNNEQFF. As DNA, the CDR3 is TGTGCCAGCAGCCAAGATCGGGGGGTGAACAATGAGCAGTTCTTC.

The chain combines TRBV7-2 with TRBJ1-5, with TRBD1 matching over 8 bases. V was pared by 5 bases and J by 5 bases, with 8 bases of the junction left unmatched. Germline V gives CDR1 SGHTA, CDR2 FQGNSA. The length of the CDR3 is 15 residues. The CDR3 loop reads CASSLRTGPDQPQHF. Here the CDR3 DNA reads TGTGCCAGCAGCCTGCGGACAGGGCCAGATCAGCCCCAGCATTTT.

The chain combines TRBV19 with TRBJ1-2; 9 nucleotides agree with TRBD1. Germline V CDR1 and CDR2: LNHDA, SQIVND (reference sequence). The junction had 13 bases not matched to a gene; V was cut back by 6 bases and J by 2 bases. CDR3 length: 17 residues. CDR3 amino acids: CASSTWTGAIGNYGYTF. The CDR3 region has the DNA TGTGCCAGTAGCACCTGGACAGGGGCCATCGGGAACTATGGCTACACCTTC.

The chain is built from TRBV3-1 (or the pseudogene TRBV3-2) and TRBJ2-3; 7 bases match TRBD2. The junction had 12 bases not matched to a gene; V was cut back by 1 base and J by 2 bases. Germline V gives CDR1 LGHDT, CDR2 YNNKEL (reference sequence). The CDR3 covers 18 residues. The CDR3 nucleotides read TGTGCCAGCAGCCAAGTGTTAGGGAGGGGCGGTATCACAGATACGCAGTATTTT. This encodes CASSQVLGRGGITDTQYF.

The chain has TRBV27 and TRBJ2-2, with D possibly TRBD2 on 7 matching bases. The germline gives CDR1 MNHEY, CDR2 SMNVEV (reference sequence). The CDR3 runs 19 residues. V was cut by 5 bases and J by 2 bases, with 24 bases left in between. DNA of the CDR3: TGTGCCAGCAGTCGGTTTTCACAGGGCGCTAGCGGTAACACCGGGGAGCTGTTTTTT. It codes for CASSRFSQGASGNTGELFF.

DNA of the CDR3: TGTGCCAGCAGTGCCCGGACAGCCCCGAATGAAAAACTGTTTTTT. Its translation is CASSARTAPNEKLFF. V and J are TRBV6-2 or TRBV6-3 and TRBJ1-4, with D perhaps TRBD1 (6 bases). The length of the CDR3 is 15 residues. Trimming pared 5 bases from V and 5 bases from J, leaving 15 bases between. The V gene's germline CDR1 is MNHEY and CDR2 SVGEGT.

The rearrangement uses TRBV7-2 and TRBJ2-7, with D unclear. The CDR3 has 16 amino acids. V lost 2 bases, J lost 0 bases, and 14 bases lay in between. CDR1 and CDR2 (germline): SGHTA, FQGNSA. The CDR3 DNA reads as TGTGCCAGCAGCTTACAGTCCCTCCTGAGCTCCTACGAGCAGTACTTC. It yields the protein CASSLQSLLSSYEQYF.

This chain links TRBV27 with TRBJ1-6; no reliable D call. Trimming removed 1 base from V and 6 bases from J, with 10 bases in between. CDR1 MNHEY and CDR2 SMNVEV come from the germline V gene (reference sequence). This CDR3 region has 15 residues. DNA for the CDR3: TGTGCCAGCAGTTTATTGCCAGGCCTTAATTCACCCCTCCACTTT. Its protein product is CASSLLPGLNSPLHF.

The V and J genes are TRBV4-1 and TRBJ1-6; 10 bases line up with TRBD1. The germline gives CDR1 MGHRA, CDR2 YSYEKL. V gave up 1 base and J gave up 10 bases; unmatched junction bases: 7. CDR3 length: 16 amino acids. CDR3 sequence: CASSQADRGFLSPLHF. Here the CDR3 DNA reads TGCGCCAGCAGCCAAGCGGACAGGGGGTTCTTATCACCCCTCCACTTT.

The gene calls are TRBV2 and TRBJ2-7, with 7 bases fitting TRBD1. CDR1 is SNHLY and CDR2 is FYNNEI in the germline V gene. Unmatched junction bases numbered 4, after V lost 6 bases and J lost 2 bases. This CDR3 region has 13 residues. The CDR3: CASRGDSAYEQYF. CDR3 DNA sequence: TGTGCCAGCAGGGGGGACAGCGCCTACGAGCAGTACTTC.

This chain links TRBV18 with TRBJ2-2; D remains unclear. V was pared by 2 bases and J by 5 bases, with 3 bases between. The germline CDR1 and CDR2 sequences are KGHSH and LQKENI. The CDR3 sequence is 12 residues long. The CDR3 nucleotides read TGTGCCAGCTCACCAAATACCGGGGAGCTGTTTTTT. Translating it yields CASSPNTGELFF.

The genes are TRBV27 and TRBJ2-5; 12 bases agree with TRBD2. Per the germline V gene, CDR1 is MNHEY and CDR2 is SMNVEV (reference sequence). The V segment lost 5 bases and the J segment 8 bases; nucleotides outside the gene matches: 6. This CDR3 has 14 residues. The CDR3 bases are TGTGCCAGCAGTAGATCGACTAGCGGGAGAACCCAGTACTTC. Protein product: CASSRSTSGRTQYF.

The genes are TRBV21-1 and TRBJ1-5. TRBV21-1 represents a pseudogene. This CDR3 spans 16 amino acids. CDR3 sequence reads: CASIPGGPGSNQPQHF. The CDR3 DNA sequence: TGTGCCAGCATCCCCGGGGGGCCAGGGAGCAATCAGCCCCAGCATTTT.

The chain employs TRBV7-3 and TRBJ2-3; D is possibly TRBD2 (5 bases). CDR3 length: 14 residues. Germline CDR1 is SGHTA and CDR2 is FQGTGA. Trimming shortened V by 2 bases and J by 2 bases, and 8 bases separated the two germline ends. The CDR3 region has the DNA TGTGCCAGCAGCTTACGTCGGGACACAGATACGCAGTATTTT. This translates into CASSLRRDTDTQYF.